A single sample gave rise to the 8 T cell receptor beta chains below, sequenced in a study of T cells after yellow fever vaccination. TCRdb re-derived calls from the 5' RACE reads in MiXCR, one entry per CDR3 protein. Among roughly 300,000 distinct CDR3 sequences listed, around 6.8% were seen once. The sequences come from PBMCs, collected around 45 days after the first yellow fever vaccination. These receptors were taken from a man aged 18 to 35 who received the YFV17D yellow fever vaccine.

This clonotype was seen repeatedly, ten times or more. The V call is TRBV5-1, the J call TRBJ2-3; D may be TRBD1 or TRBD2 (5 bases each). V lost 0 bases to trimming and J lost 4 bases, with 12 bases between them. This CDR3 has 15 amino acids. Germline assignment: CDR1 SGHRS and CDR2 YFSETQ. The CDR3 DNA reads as TGCGCCAGCAGCTTGGCGGGGCACGGAGCAGATACGCAGTATTTT. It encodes CASSLAGHGADTQYF.

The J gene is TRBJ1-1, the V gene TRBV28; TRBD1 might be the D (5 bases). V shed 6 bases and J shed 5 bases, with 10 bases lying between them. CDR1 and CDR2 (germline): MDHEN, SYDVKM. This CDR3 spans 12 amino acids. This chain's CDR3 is CASREEGTEAFF. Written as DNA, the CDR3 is TGTGCCAGCAGGGAAGAGGGGACTGAAGCTTTCTTT.

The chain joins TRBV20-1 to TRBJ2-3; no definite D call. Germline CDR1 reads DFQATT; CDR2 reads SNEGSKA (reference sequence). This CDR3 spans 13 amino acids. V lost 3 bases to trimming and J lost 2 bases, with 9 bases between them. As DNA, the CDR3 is TGCAGTGCTAGGGCCCCTTCCACAGATACGCAGTATTTT. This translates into CSARAPSTDTQYF.

For the CDR3, the DNA is TGCAGTGCTAGAGAGACGGGGGCCCAGTACTTC. This translates into CSARETGAQYF. The chain recombines TRBV20-1 with TRBJ2-5, with D tentatively TRBD2 (6 bases). The CDR3 is 11 residues long. CDR1 DFQATT and CDR2 SNEGSKA come from the germline V gene (reference sequence). Between the trimmed V and J ends, which lost 0 bases and 9 bases, there was a span of 8 bases.

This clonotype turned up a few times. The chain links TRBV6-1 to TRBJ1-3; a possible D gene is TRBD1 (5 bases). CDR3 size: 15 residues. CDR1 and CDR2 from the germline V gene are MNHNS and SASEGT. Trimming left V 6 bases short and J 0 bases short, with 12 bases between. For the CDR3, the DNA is TGTGCCAGCAGGGAGACAGCAGTCTCTGGAAACACCATATATTTT. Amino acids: CASRETAVSGNTIYF.

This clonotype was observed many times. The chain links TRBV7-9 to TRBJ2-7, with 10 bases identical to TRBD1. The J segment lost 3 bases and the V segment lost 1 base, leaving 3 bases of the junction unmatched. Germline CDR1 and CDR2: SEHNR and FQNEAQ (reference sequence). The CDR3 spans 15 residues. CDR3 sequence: CASSLGGTGDYEQYV. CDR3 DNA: TGTGCCAGCAGCTTAGGAGGGACAGGGGACTACGAGCAGTACGTC.

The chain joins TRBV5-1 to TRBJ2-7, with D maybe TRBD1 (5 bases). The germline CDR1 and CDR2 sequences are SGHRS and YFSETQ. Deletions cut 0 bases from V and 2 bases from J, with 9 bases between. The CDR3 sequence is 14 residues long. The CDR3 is CASSLEGQPYEQYV. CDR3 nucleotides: TGCGCCAGCAGCTTGGAGGGGCAACCCTACGAGCAGTACGTC.

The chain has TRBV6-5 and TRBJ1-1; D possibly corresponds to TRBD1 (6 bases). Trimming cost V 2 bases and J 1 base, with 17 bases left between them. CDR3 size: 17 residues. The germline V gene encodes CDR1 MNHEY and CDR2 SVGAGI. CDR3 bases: TGTGCCAGCAGTTACATCCCCGGTAGGGGGGGGAACACTGAAGCTTTCTTT. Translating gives CASSYIPGRGGNTEAFF.